The 2 T cell receptor beta chains presented below share a single source sample, sequenced in a study of Graves' ophthalmopathy and Graves' hyperthyroidism. Amplification of the TCR beta CDR3 regions used RNA transcripts (as template). First-round RT-PCR employed HTBI primers, with a second-round multiplex PCR after it. TCRdb analysed the multiplex PCR reads with MiXCR anew, one entry per CDR3 protein. The data show 230,000 or so distinct CDR3 sequences, around 50% seen once. The sequencing input was peripheral blood. Every receptor here comes from an adult man with Graves' ophthalmopathy.

V is TRBV5-5 and J is TRBJ2-5; 8 positions match TRBD2. Germline trimming cut 0 bases from V and 1 base from J; bases unmatched to any gene: 11. Germline V gene data show CDR1 as SGHKS and CDR2 as YYEKEE (reference sequence). The CDR3 sequence is 18 residues long. The CDR3 DNA follows: TGTGCCAGCAGCTTGGTAGCGGGGATACCCGGTAGCCAAGAGACCCAGTACTTC. This sequence encodes CASSLVAGIPGSQETQYF.

The V call is TRBV5-5, the J call TRBJ1-3; 7 nucleotides match TRBD1. This CDR3 has 14 residues. V dropped 4 bases and J dropped 2; count of bases not matched to a gene: 3. Germline V CDR1 and CDR2: SGHKS, YYEKEE (reference sequence). The CDR3: CASSTTGTGNTIYF. The CDR3 DNA is TGTGCCAGCAGCACGACAGGGACTGGAAACACCATATATTTT.